Shown below are 12 T cell receptor beta chains from a single sample sequenced in a study of cytomegalovirus exposure and HLA in healthy donors. Only in-frame clones appear in the TCRdb table, and some are missing; sequencing was by immunoSEQ multiplex PCR. This table has under 300,000 clones, about 90% appearing once. Source material: PBMCs. The receptors come from a woman younger than 30 in good health and CMV-seronegative.

The rearrangement uses TRBV4-1 and TRBJ2-7, with TRBD1 matching 8 bases. V shed 0 bases, J shed 3 bases, and the junction held 7 bases outside the gene matches. The CDR3 is 16 residues long. Germline assignment: CDR1 MGHRA and CDR2 YSYEKL. The CDR3 loop is CASSQDGGTGIYEQYF. In nucleotides, the CDR3 is TGCGCCAGCAGCCAAGATGGGGGGACAGGAATCTACGAGCAGTACTTC.

The chain combines TRBV28 with TRBJ2-7, with TRBD1 matching 8 bases. Germline V gene data show CDR1 as MDHEN and CDR2 as SYDVKM. V lost 9 bases to trimming and J lost 2 bases; unmatched junction nucleotides: 3. This CDR3 region has 12 residues. The CDR3: CASTGGPYEQYV. In nucleotides, the CDR3 is TGTGCCAGTACAGGGGGACCCTACGAGCAGTACGTC.

The rearrangement uses TRBV4-1 and TRBJ2-1; a possible D gene is TRBD1 (5 bases). CDR3 length: 14 amino acids. V dropped 6 bases and J dropped 3 bases, with 12 bases sitting between them. Germline V gene lookup returns CDR1 MGHRA and CDR2 YSYEKL. CDR3 protein: CASRGQGIYNEQFF. The CDR3 DNA follows: TGCGCCAGCAGGGGGCAGGGTATCTACAATGAGCAGTTCTTC.

The gene calls are TRBV28 and TRBJ1-1, with 8 bases aligning to TRBD1. The junction had 0 bases not matched to a gene; V was cut back by 3 bases and J by 0 bases. The CDR3 loop spans 14 amino acids. Germline V gene sequence: CDR1 MDHEN, CDR2 SYDVKM. Here the CDR3 DNA reads TGTGCCAGCAGTTTGACAGGGGTGAACACTGAAGCTTTCTTT. This encodes CASSLTGVNTEAFF.

CDR3 region: CASSSTGYRAGELFF. DNA of the CDR3: TGTGCCAGCAGTTCGACAGGTTATCGCGCCGGGGAGCTGTTTTTT. The rearrangement links TRBV28 to TRBJ2-2; D perhaps matches TRBD1 (6 bases). V was shortened by 4 bases and J by 6 bases, with 15 bases between the two germline ends. Germline V CDR1 and CDR2: MDHEN, SYDVKM. The CDR3 totals 15 residues.

The rearrangement joins TRBV2 to TRBJ2-5, with TRBD2 matching over 7 bases. The CDR3 covers 13 residues. Germline CDR1 and CDR2: SNHLY and FYNNEI. V shed 8 bases and J 6 bases; nucleotides not matched to a gene: 9. The CDR3 loop is CASWPTSRKTQYF. The CDR3 DNA reads as TGTGCCAGCTGGCCGACTAGCCGAAAGACCCAGTACTTC.

This sequence joins TRBV7-2 and TRBJ2-5; D is possibly TRBD1 (6 bases). The CDR3 consists of 14 residues. Germline V CDR1 and CDR2: SGHTA, FQGNSA. V was clipped by 5 bases and J by 2 bases, with 12 bases between them. The chain's CDR3 is CASSPGQTQETQYF. In DNA, the CDR3 is TGTGCCAGCAGCCCTGGACAGACTCAAGAGACCCAGTACTTC.

In its sample, this clone was seen once. The chain recombines TRBV5-1 with TRBJ1-3, with D possibly matching TRBD1 (5 bases). V lost 2 bases and J lost 4, with 16 bases in between. This CDR3 is 16 amino acids long. The germline CDR1 and CDR2 sequences are SGHRS and YFSETQ. CDR3 sequence reads: CASSFDRGIHGNTIYF. CDR3 DNA: TGCGCCAGCAGCTTTGACAGAGGAATCCACGGAAACACCATATATTTT. The whole variable domain, remainder taken from reference TRBV5-1 and TRBJ1-3, is KAGVTQTPRYLIKTRGQQVTLSCSPISGHRSVSWYQQTPGQGLQFLFEYFSETQRNKGNFPGRFSGRQFSNSRSEMNVSTLELGDSALYLCASSFDRGIHGNTIYFGEGSWLTVV.

The rearrangement joins TRBV2 to TRBJ1-1; D is unresolved. The length of the CDR3 is 12 residues. The V and J ends lost 6 bases and 2 bases respectively, with 7 bases between them. Germline V gene data show CDR1 as SNHLY and CDR2 as FYNNEI. The CDR3 loop reads CASRGDNTEAFF. The DNA for the CDR3 is TGTGCCAGCAGGGGAGATAACACTGAAGCTTTCTTT.

The chain joins TRBV27 to TRBJ2-7; D is perhaps TRBD1 (5 bases). Trimming stripped 0 bases from V and 3 bases from J, with 9 bases between. CDR3 size: 14 residues. Germline V CDR1 and CDR2: MNHEY, SMNVEV (reference sequence). The DNA for the CDR3 is TGTGCCAGCAGTTTATCCCTGCAGGGCTACGAGCAGTACTTC. Protein: CASSLSLQGYEQYF.

The genes are TRBV6-1 and TRBJ1-4; D uncertain. The CDR3 loop spans 15 amino acids. The V gene's germline CDR1 is MNHNS and CDR2 SASEGT. The ends were cut back, 7 bases at V and 3 bases at J, with 15 bases in the middle. The CDR3 region is CASIPNEGANEKLFF. As DNA, the CDR3 is TGTGCCAGCATCCCGAATGAGGGAGCTAATGAAAAACTGTTTTTT.

The chain employs TRBV5-6 and TRBJ1-1, with a possible D match to TRBD1 (6 bases). The CDR3 is 15 residues long. V lost 5 bases and J lost 1, with 15 bases in between. Germline CDR1 is SGHDT and CDR2 is YYEEEE. CDR3 DNA sequence: TGTGCCAGCAGGAAAACGGCGGGGGCGAACACTGAAGCTTTCTTT. This sequence encodes CASRKTAGANTEAFF.